The 9 T cell receptor beta chains presented below share a single source sample, sequenced in a study of T cells after yellow fever vaccination. TCRdb recomputed calls from the 5' RACE reads with MiXCR, one row per CDR3 protein. The top ten hold about 0.61% of the sample, which has 110,000 to 150,000 distinct CDR3 sequences, more than 6.5% seen once. The sample was CD4+ T cells sorted from PBMCs, taken 10 days after the yellow fever booster vaccination. The receptors derive from a man aged 25-45 years who received the YFV17D yellow fever vaccine.

As for this clonotype: A much larger clone lies one base from this, so it may be a read error. The chain employs TRBV18 and TRBJ2-5; possibly TRBD2 for D (5 bases). V lost 2 bases to trimming and J lost 5 bases, with 9 bases between them. The length of the CDR3 is 13 residues. CDR1 is KGHSH, CDR2 LQKENI, per germline. This CDR3 is CASSPEGDETQYF. The CDR3 DNA sequence: TGTGCCAGCTCACCAGAGGGAGACGAGACCCAGTACTTC.

This clonotype was found many times. This chain uses TRBV29-1 with TRBJ1-1; unclear D gene. This CDR3 spans 13 amino acids. With 4 bases removed from V and 0 bases from J, the gap between germline ends came to 9 bases. CDR1 SQVTM and CDR2 ANQGSEA come from the germline V gene. CDR3 in DNA: TGCAGCGTTGTGCGGTATTTGAACACTGAAGCTTTCTTT. Its protein is CSVVRYLNTEAFF.

This clonotype showed up many times. V and J are TRBV7-9 and TRBJ2-3; no reliable D call. Germline CDR1 and CDR2: SEHNR and FQNEAQ (reference sequence). The CDR3 extends over 15 amino acids. The ends were cut back, 2 bases at V and 0 bases at J, with 9 bases in the middle. The CDR3 here is CASSLSETSTDTQYF. CDR3 nucleotides: TGTGCCAGCAGCTTAAGCGAAACTAGCACAGATACGCAGTATTTT. Filled out from reference TRBV7-9 and TRBJ2-3, the complete variable domain reads DTGVSQNPRHKITKRGQNVTFRCDPISEHNRLYWYRQTLGQGPEFLTYFQNEAQLEKSRLLSDRFSAERPKGSFSTLEIQRTEQGDSAMYLCASSLSETSTDTQYFGPGTRLTVL.

Ten or more counts support this clonotype. V and J are TRBV5-1 and TRBJ2-3, with D hard to call. The CDR3 covers 14 residues. Trimming removed 0 bases at V and 2 bases at J, with 7 bases between. Germline V gene sequence: CDR1 SGHRS, CDR2 YFSETQ. The CDR3 nucleotides are TGCGCCAGCAGCTTGGTCGGAAACACAGATACGCAGTATTTT. This codes for CASSLVGNTDTQYF.

This clonotype was picked up many times. The rearrangement joins TRBV10-3 to TRBJ2-3, with TRBD1 matching over 8 bases. The CDR3 spans 14 residues. Germline lookup yields CDR1 ENHRY and CDR2 SYGVKD. With 6 bases clipped from V and 1 base from J, the junction kept 3 bases outside the gene matches. The CDR3 DNA sequence: TGTGCCATCAGGGGGGGACAGGGCACAGATACGCAGTATTTT. It codes for CAIRGGQGTDTQYF.

This clonotype occurred many times. The J gene is TRBJ2-7, the V gene TRBV5-1; D may match TRBD1 or TRBD2 (6 bases each). The germline V gene encodes CDR1 SGHRS and CDR2 YFSETQ. CDR3 size: 14 residues. V was trimmed by 6 bases and J by 0 bases, leaving 13 bases between them. CDR3 nucleotide sequence: TGCGCCAGCAATCGGGGGCGAAGCTCCTACGAGCAGTACTTC. As protein: CASNRGRSSYEQYF.

This clonotype was recorded many times. The rearrangement links TRBV12-3 or TRBV12-4 to TRBJ2-1, with D uncertain. This CDR3 region has 12 residues. The V and J ends lost 6 bases and 10 bases respectively, with 13 bases between them. CDR3: CASRIGRTEQFF. The CDR3 DNA sequence: TGTGCCAGCAGGATCGGGCGAACGGAGCAGTTCTTC.

This clonotype was detected ten times or more. This rearrangement joins TRBV29-1 to TRBJ2-7; D might be TRBD2 (5 bases). There are 14 residues in the CDR3. V was shortened by 5 bases and J by 0 bases, with 14 bases between the two germline ends. Germline V gene lookup returns CDR1 SQVTM and CDR2 ANQGSEA. The CDR3 region has the DNA TGCAGCGTTAAGACCCGAACTAGCTCCTACGAGCAGTACTTC. Translating gives CSVKTRTSSYEQYF.

This clonotype showed up many times. The gene calls are TRBV9 and TRBJ2-3; D remains ambiguous. V lost 2 bases to trimming and J lost 4 bases, with 5 bases between them. The CDR3 loop spans 12 amino acids. The germline V gene has CDR1 SGDLS and CDR2 YYNGEE. The CDR3 nucleotides are TGTGCCAGCAGCGTTCTCCCAGATACGCAGTATTTT. This codes for CASSVLPDTQYF.